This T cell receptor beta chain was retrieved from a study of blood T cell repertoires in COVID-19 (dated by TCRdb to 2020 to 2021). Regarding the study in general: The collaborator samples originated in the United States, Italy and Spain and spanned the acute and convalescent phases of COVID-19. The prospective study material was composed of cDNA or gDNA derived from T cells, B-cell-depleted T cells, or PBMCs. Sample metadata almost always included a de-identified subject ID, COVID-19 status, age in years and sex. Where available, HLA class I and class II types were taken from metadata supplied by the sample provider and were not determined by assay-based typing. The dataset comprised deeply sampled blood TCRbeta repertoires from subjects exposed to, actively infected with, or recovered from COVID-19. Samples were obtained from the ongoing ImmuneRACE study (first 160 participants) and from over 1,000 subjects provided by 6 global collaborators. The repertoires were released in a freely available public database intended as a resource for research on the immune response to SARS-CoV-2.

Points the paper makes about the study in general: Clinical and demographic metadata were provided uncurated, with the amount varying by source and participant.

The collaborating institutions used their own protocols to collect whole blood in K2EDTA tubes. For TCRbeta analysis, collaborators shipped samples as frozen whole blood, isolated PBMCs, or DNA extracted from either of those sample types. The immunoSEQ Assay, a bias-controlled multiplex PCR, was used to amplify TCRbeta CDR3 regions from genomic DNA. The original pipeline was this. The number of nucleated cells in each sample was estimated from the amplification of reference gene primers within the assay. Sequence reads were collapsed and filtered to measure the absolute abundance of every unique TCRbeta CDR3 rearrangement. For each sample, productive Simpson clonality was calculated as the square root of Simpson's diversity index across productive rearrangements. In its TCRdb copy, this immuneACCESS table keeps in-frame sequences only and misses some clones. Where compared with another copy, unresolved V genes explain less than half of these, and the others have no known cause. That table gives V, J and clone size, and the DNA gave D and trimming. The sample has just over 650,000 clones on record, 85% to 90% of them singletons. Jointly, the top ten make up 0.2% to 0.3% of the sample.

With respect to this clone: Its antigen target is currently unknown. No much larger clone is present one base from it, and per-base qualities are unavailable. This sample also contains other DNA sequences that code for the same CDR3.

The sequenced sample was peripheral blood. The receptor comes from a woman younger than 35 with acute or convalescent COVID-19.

The CDR3 region: CASSQAYGYTF. The nucleotides are TGTGCCAGCAGCCAAGCTTATGGCTACACCTTC. Recombination linked TRBV3-1 (or the pseudogene TRBV3-2) to TRBJ1-2; a confident D gene designation cannot be given. As encoded in the germline V gene (reference sequence), CDR1 is LGHDT while CDR2 is YNNKEL. The CDR3 numbers 11 residues from cysteine through phenylalanine. Just CDR3 DNA is preserved here, 33 bases in frame from base 1. The trim is 1 base for V and 5 bases for J, with a gap of 2 bases between the germline ends.